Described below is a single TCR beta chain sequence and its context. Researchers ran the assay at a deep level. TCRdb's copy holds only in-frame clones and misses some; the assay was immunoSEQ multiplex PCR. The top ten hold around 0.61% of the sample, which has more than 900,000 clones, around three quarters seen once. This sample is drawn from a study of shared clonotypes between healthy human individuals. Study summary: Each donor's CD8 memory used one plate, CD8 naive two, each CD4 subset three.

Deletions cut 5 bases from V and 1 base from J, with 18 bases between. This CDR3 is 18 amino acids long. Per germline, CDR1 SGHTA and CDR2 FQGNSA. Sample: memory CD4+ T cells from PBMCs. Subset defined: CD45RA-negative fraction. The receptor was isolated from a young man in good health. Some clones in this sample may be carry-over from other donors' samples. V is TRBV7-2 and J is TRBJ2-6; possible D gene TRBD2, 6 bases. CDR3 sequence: CASSGGTLSRSGANVLTF. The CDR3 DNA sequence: TGTGCCAGCAGCGGCGGGACTCTTTCGCGTTCTGGGGCCAACGTCCTGACTTTC.